Included here is one T cell receptor (beta chain) sequence, with context. Authors' analysis steps: Counts of nucleated cells, estimated from reference gene primer amplification, were obtained. Some clones are missing from TCRdb's copy, which holds only in-frame ones; the method was immunoSEQ multiplex PCR. V, J and clone size are taken as reported in that table, and D and trimming were inferred from the DNA itself. Of about 120,000 clones in the sample, around 81% were seen once. These data come from a study of blood T cell repertoires in COVID-19. As for the study in general: The origin of the acute and convalescent COVID-19 samples was the United States, Italy and Spain. PBMCs, B-cell-depleted T cells, or T cells provided the cDNA or gDNA that made up the material.

The CDR3 runs 13 residues. Germline CDR1 is GTSNPN and CDR2 is SVGIG (reference sequence). V gave up 4 bases and J gave up 5 bases, with 14 bases separating them. J is TRBJ2-5 and V is TRBV30; D might be TRBD2 (6 bases). Sequenced: peripheral blood. The source is a woman between 45 and 65 years old with acute or convalescent COVID-19. The CDR3 bases are TGTGCCTGGACCCTATGGGGGGTTGAGACCCAGTACTTC. This codes for CAWTLWGVETQYF.